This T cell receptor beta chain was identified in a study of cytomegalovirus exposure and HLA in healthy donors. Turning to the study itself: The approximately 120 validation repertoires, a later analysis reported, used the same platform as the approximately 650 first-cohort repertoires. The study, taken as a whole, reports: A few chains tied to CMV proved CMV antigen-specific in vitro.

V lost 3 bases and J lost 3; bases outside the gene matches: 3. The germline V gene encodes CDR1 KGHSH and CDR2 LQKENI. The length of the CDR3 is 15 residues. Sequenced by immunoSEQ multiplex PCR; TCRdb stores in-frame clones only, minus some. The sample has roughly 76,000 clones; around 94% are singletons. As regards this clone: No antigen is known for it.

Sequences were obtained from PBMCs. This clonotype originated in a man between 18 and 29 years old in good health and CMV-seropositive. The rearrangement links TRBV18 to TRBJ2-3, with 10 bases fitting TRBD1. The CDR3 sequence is CASSPMGQGTDTQYF. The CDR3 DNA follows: TGTGCCAGCTCACCCATGGGACAGGGGACAGATACGCAGTATTTT.